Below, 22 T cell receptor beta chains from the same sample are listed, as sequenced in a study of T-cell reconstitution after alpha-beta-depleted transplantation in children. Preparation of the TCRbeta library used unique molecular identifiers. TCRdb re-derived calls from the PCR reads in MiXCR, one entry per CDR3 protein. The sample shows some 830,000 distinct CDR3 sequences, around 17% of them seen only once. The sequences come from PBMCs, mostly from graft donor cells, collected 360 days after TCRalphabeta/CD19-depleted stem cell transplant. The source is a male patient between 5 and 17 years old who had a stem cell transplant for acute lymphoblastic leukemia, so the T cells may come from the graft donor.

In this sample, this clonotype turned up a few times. Here the CDR3 reads CSGKTDSYEQYF. The CDR3 nucleotides are TGCAGTGGGAAGACAGACTCCTACGAGCAGTACTTC. The V gene is TRBV20-1, the J gene TRBJ2-7; a weak D match, TRBD1 (5 bases). The CDR3 runs 12 residues. The germline V gene encodes CDR1 DFQATT and CDR2 SNEGSKA (reference sequence). Trimming removed 7 bases at V and 0 bases at J, with 10 bases between.

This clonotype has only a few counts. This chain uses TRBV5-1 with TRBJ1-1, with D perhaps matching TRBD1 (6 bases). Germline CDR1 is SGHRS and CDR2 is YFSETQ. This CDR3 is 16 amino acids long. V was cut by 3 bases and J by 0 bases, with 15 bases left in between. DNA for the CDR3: TGCGCCAGCAGCTCCTTAGACAGGACCTTGAACACTGAAGCTTTCTTT. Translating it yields CASSSLDRTLNTEAFF.

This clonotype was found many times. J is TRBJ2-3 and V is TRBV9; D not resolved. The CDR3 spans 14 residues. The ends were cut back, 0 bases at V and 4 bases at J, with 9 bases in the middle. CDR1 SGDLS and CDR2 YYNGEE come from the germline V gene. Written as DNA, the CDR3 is TGTGCCAGCAGCGTAGGGGGAAGACCAGATACGCAGTATTTT. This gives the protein CASSVGGRPDTQYF.

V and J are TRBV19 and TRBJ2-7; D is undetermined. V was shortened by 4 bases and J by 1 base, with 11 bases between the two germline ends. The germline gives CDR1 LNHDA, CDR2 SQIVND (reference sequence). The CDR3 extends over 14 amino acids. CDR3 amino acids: CASSTPTESYEQYF. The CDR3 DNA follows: TGTGCCAGTAGTACGCCGACTGAGTCCTACGAGCAGTACTTC.

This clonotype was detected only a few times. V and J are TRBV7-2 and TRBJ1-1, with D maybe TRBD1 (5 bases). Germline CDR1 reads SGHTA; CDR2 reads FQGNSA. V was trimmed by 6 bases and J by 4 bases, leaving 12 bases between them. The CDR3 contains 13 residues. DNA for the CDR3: TGTGCCAGCAGGTCCTTCGGGACCACTGAAGCTTTCTTT. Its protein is CASRSFGTTEAFF.

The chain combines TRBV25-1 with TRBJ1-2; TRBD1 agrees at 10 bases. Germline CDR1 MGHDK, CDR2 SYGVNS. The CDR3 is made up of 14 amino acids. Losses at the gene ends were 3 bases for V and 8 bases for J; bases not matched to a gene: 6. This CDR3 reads CASSEFDRGPGYTF. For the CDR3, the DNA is TGTGCCAGCAGTGAGTTTGACAGGGGGCCGGGCTACACCTTC.

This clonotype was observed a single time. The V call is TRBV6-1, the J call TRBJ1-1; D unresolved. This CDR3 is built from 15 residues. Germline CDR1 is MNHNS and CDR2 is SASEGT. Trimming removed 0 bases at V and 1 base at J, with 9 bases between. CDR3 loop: CASSEALRENTEAFF. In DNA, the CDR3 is TGTGCCAGCAGTGAAGCGCTTCGAGAGAACACTGAAGCTTTCTTT.

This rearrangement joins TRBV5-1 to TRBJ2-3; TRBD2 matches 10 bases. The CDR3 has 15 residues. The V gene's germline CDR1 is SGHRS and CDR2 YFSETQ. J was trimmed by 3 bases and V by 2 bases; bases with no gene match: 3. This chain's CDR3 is CASSLSGLATDTQYF. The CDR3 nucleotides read TGCGCCAGCAGCTTATCGGGACTAGCGACAGATACGCAGTATTTT.

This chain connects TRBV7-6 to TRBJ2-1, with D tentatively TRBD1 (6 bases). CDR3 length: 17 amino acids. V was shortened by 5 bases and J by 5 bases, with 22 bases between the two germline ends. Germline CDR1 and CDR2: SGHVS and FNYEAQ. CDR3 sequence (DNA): TGTGCCAGCAGCGGGACATTACGGCGTGGGGGTAACAATGAGCAGTTCTTC. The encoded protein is CASSGTLRRGGNNEQFF.

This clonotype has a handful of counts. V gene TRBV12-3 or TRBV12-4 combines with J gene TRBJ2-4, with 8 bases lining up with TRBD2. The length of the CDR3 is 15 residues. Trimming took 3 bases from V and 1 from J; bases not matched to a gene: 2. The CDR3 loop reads CASSFSGTAKNIQYF. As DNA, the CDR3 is TGTGCCAGCAGTTTTAGCGGGACGGCCAAAAACATTCAGTACTTC.

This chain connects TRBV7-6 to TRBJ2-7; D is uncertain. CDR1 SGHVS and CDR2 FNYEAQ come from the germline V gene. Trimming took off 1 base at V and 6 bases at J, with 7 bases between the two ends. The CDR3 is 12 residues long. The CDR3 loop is CASSLGSVEQYF. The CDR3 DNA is TGTGCCAGCAGCTTAGGCTCTGTCGAGCAGTACTTC.

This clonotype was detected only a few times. The CDR3 region has the DNA TGTGCCAGCAGTGCCCCCTTAGCGGGGAGCTCCTACGAGCAGTACTTC. Translating it yields CASSAPLAGSSYEQYF. The rearrangement joins TRBV2 to TRBJ2-7; 8 bases align to TRBD2. CDR3 length: 16 amino acids. V shed 4 bases and J 0 bases; nucleotides not matched to a gene: 8. The V gene's germline CDR1 is SNHLY and CDR2 FYNNEI.

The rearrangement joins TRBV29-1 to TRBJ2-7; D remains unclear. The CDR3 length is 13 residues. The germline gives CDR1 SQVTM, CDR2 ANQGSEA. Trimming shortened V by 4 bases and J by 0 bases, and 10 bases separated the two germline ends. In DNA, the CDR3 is TGCAGCGTTGTCGTTCAACCCTCCTACGAGCAGTACTTC. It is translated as CSVVVQPSYEQYF.

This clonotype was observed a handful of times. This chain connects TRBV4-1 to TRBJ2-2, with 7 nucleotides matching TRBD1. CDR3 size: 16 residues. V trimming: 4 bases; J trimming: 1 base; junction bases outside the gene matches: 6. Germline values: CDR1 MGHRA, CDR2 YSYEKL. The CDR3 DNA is TGCGCCAGCAGCCTAGTAGGGACAGTGAACACCGGGGAGCTGTTTTTT. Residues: CASSLVGTVNTGELFF.

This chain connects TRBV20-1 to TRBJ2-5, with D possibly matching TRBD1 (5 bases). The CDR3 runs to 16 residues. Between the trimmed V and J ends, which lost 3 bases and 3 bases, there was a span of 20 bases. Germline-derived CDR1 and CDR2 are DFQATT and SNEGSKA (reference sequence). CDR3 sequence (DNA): TGCAGTGCTAGTCAGTCCGAGTTCTGGGGCGAAGAGACCCAGTACTTC. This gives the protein CSASQSEFWGEETQYF.

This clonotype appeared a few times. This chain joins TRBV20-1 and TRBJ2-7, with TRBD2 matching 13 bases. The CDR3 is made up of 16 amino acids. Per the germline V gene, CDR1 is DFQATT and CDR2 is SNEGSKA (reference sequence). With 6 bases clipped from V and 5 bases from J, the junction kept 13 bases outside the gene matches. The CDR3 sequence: CSAVVGLAGEDDEQYF. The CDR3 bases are TGCAGTGCCGTCGTAGGACTAGCGGGAGAAGACGACGAGCAGTACTTC.

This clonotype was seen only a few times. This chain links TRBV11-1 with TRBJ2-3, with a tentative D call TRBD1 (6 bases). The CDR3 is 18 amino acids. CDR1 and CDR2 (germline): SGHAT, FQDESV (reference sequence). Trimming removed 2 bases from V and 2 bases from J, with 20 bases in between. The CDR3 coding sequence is TGTGCCAGCAGCTTACGCCGGTGGAGGACAGCCCACACAGATACGCAGTATTTT. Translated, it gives CASSLRRWRTAHTDTQYF.

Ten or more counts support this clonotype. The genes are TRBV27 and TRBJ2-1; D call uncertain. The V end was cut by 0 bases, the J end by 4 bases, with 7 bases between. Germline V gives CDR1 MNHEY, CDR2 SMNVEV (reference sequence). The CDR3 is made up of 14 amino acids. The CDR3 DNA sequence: TGTGCCAGCAGTTTATCCGGCAATTACAATGAGCAGTTCTTC. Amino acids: CASSLSGNYNEQFF.

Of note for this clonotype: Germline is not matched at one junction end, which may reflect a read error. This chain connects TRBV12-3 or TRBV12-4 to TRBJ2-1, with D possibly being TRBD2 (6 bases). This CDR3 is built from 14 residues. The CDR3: CASSLGSGTLMVGF. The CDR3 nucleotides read TGTGCCAGCAGTTTAGGGTCAGGGACTCTGATGGTGGGCTTC.

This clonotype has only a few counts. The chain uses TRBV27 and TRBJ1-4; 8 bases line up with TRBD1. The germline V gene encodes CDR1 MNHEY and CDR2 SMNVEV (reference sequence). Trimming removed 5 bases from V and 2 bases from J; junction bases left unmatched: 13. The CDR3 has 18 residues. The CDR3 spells CASSLHLGQGTTNEKLFF. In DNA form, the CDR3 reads TGTGCCAGCAGTCTACACCTCGGACAGGGTACCACTAATGAAAAACTGTTTTTT.

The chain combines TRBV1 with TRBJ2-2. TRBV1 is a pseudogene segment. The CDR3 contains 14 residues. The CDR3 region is CTSSQDKDSGELFF. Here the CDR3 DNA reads TGCACCAGCAGCCAAGATAAGGACTCCGGGGAGCTGTTTTTT.

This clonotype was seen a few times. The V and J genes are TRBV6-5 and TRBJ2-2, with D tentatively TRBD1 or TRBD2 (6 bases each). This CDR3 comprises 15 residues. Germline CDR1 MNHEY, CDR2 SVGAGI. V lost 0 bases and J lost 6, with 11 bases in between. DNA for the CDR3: TGTGCCAGCAGTTACTCGAACAGGGAGGCCGGGGAGCTGTTTTTT. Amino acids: CASSYSNREAGELFF.